The T cell receptor beta chain under discussion was sequenced for a study of blood T cells in healthy people across ages. Combining a sample-barcoded 5' primer with a J-beta primer mix, a second PCR ran for about 6 to 12 cycles. Each cDNA molecule was tagged by a template-switch adaptor that had 12 random nucleotides. TCRdb redid the calling of the 5' RACE reads with MiXCR, one entry per CDR3 protein. This sample has some 800,000 distinct CDR3 sequences, with approximately 25% found just once. The CDR3 loop spans 17 amino acids. In germline, CDR1 is SNHLY, CDR2 FYNNEI. The sample was also linked to a second study, of T cells of mothers and their children. According to that study: At about 1.5 ug per 15 ul, all of the extracted RNA went into cDNA synthesis. Researchers found no T cell clones that were persistent and microchimeric.

This TCR was recovered from a boy aged 5-17 years in good health. The chain joins TRBV2 to TRBJ2-5; 9 bases map to TRBD1. Matching the DNA end better, TRBJ2-1 makes the J call doubtful. The specimen was blood. The CDR3 is CASSEARGQGRYNEQFF. The CDR3 DNA reads TGTGCCAGCAGTGAAGCGCGGGGACAGGGCCGATACAATGAGCAGTTCTTC.